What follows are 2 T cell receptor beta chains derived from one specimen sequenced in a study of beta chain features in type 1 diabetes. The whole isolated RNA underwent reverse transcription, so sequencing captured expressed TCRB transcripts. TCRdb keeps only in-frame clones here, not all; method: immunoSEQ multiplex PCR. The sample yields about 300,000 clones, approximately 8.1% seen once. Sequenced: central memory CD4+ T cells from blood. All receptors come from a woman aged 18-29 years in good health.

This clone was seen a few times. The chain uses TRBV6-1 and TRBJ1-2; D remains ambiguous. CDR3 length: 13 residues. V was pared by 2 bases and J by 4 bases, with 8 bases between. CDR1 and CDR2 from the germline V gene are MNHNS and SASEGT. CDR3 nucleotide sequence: TGTGCCAGCAGTGAATTGGGATCCTATGGCTACACCTTC. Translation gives CASSELGSYGYTF.

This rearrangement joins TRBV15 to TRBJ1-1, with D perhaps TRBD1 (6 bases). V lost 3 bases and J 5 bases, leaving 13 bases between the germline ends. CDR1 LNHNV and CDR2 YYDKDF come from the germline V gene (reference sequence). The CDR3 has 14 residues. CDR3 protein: CATSSNTGWTEAFF. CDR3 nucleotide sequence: TGTGCCACCAGCAGTAATACAGGGTGGACTGAAGCTTTCTTT.